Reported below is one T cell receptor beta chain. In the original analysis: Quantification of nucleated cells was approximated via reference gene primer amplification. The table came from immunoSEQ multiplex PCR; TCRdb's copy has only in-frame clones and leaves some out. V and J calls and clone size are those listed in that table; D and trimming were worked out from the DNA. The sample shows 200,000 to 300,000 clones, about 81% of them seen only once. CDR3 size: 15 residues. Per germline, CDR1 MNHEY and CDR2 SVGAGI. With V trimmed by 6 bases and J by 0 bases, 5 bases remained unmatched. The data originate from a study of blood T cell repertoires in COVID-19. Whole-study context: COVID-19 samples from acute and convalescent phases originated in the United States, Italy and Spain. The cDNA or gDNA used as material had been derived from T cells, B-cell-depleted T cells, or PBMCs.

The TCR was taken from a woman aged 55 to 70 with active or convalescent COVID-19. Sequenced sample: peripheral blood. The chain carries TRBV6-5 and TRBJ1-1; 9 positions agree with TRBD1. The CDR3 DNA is TGTGCCAGCAGATTACAGGGGGCCCTGAACACTGAAGCTTTCTTT. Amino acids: CASRLQGALNTEAFF.